This is a list of T cell receptor beta chains from one sample in a study of CD8 T cells in ankylosing spondylitis. Each CDR3 protein is one row after TCRdb ran MiXCR on the 5' RACE reads. The sample includes around 210,000 distinct CDR3 sequences, 7.5% to 9.5% of them seen just once. Sequencing used blood, either unsorted or a sorted T cell fraction (not recorded which). These receptors were taken from a female donor with ankylosing spondylitis or in good health (not recorded which). Each CDR3 is given without its conserved first and last residue. Clone size is stated in some rows and not others, as once, few, many or a class when expanded.

cdr3_length	j_call	v_call	clone_size	cdr3_aa
13	TRBJ2-1	TRBV11-2	-	ASSLDAGGNNEQF
11	TRBJ1-5	TRBV5-1	many	ASSPLGDQPQH
12	TRBJ2-3	TRBV9	many	ASSDGAFGDTQY
11	TRBJ1-6	TRBV12-3/TRBV12-4	many	ATQTGRNSPLH
12	TRBJ2-1	TRBV20-1	many	SARGLAGLNEQF
12	TRBJ2-2	TRBV4-2	many	ASGYRDNTGELF
12	TRBJ1-5	TRBV5-1	many	ASSLGPEHEPQH
16	TRBJ2-5	TRBV9	many	ASSVGWSGASGGETQY
10	TRBJ2-1	TRBV9	many	ASSDFCNEQF
13	TRBJ2-3	TRBV7-9	many	ASSLALTGTDTQY
15	TRBJ2-1	TRBV5-1	many	ASSLGGFGQGSNEQF
14	TRBJ2-1	TRBV12-3/TRBV12-4	-	ASSLPGLAVYNEQF
13	TRBJ2-7	TRBV7-2	few	ASSPRPVTHGEQY
12	TRBJ2-7	TRBV6-6	-	ASSFTGPGDEQY
12	TRBJ2-1	TRBV2	once	ASGLSGAYNEQF
17	TRBJ2-3	TRBV9	many	ASSGGLAGGRWSPDTQY
14	TRBJ2-1	TRBV6-2/TRBV6-3	few	ASNIYSGSSYNEQF
11	TRBJ1-1	TRBV9	many	ASSPGDDTEAF
12	TRBJ1-2	TRBV5-1	many	ASSLMQGQYGYT
12	TRBJ2-3	TRBV20-1	-	SALGAGGPHTQY
12	TRBJ2-2	TRBV7-6	-	ASSLATGPGELF
13	TRBJ1-2	TRBV15	many	ATSGGSAGGYGYT
11	TRBJ1-1	TRBV4-3	many	ASSQVLGSEAF
11	TRBJ2-7	TRBV10-2	many	ASRSRHNYEQY
15	TRBJ1-2	TRBV9	few	ASSPRGFSGANYGYT
12	TRBJ2-1	TRBV12-3/TRBV12-4	-	ASSLGAGGSEQF
12	TRBJ2-3	TRBV7-6	many	ASSFSLSRDTQY
11	TRBJ2-5	TRBV29-1	-	SVDRGGDETQY
9	TRBJ2-7	TRBV29-1	many	SVAGGYEQY
11	TRBJ2-1	TRBV25-1	-	ASRLGGRDEQF
13	TRBJ2-3	TRBV6-5	many	ASSYSRWGPDTQY
13	TRBJ2-1	TRBV20-1	many	SAKTSDFSYNEQF
12	TRBJ1-5	TRBV5-6	many	ASSPGGVGQPQH
11	TRBJ2-5	TRBV19	many	ASRQPYQETQY